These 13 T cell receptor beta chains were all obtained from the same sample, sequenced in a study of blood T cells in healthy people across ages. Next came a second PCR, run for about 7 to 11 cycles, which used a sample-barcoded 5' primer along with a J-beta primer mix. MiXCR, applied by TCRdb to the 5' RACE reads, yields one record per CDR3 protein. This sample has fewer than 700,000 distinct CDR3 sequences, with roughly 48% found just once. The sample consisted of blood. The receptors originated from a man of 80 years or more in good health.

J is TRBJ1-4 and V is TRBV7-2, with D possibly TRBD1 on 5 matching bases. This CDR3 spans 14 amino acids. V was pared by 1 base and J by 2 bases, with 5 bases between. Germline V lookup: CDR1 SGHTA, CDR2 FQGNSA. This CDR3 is CASSLGGTNEKLFF. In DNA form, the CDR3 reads TGTGCCAGCAGCTTAGGGGGGACTAATGAAAAACTGTTTTTT.

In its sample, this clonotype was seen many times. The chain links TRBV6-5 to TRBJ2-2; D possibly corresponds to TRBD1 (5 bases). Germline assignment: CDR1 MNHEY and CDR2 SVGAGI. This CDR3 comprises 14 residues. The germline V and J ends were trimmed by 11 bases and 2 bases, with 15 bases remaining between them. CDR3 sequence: CALRSRANTGELFF. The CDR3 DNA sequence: TGTGCCTTAAGGTCCAGGGCAAACACCGGGGAGCTGTTTTTT.

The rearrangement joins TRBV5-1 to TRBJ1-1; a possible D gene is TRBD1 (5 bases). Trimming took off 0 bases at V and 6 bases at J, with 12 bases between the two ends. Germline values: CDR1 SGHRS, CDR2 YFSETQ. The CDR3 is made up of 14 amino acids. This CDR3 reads CASSLDGGWAEAFF. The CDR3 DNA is TGCGCCAGCAGCTTGGATGGGGGATGGGCTGAAGCTTTCTTT.

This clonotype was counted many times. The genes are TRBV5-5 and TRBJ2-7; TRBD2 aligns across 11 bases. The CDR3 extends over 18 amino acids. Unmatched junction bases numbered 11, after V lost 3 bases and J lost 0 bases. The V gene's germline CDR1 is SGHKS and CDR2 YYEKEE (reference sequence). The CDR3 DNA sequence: TGTGCCAGCAGCTCCAGGCCTAGCGGGGGGTTTAGCTCCTACGAGCAGTACTTC. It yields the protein CASSSRPSGGFSSYEQYF.

The CDR3 spells CASSLEAQSTDTQYF. CDR3 DNA: TGTGCCAGCAGCTTAGAGGCGCAGAGCACAGATACGCAGTATTTT. The V and J genes are TRBV7-3 and TRBJ2-3; unclear D gene. Per germline, CDR1 SGHTA and CDR2 FQGTGA. Between the trimmed V and J ends, which lost 2 bases and 0 bases, there was a span of 9 bases. The CDR3 has 15 amino acids.

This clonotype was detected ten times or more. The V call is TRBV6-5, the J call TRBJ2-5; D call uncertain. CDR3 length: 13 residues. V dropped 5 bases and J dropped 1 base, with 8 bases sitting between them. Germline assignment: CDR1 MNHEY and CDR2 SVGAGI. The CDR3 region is CASSNQAQETQYF. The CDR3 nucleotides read TGTGCCAGCAGTAATCAGGCCCAAGAGACCCAGTACTTC.

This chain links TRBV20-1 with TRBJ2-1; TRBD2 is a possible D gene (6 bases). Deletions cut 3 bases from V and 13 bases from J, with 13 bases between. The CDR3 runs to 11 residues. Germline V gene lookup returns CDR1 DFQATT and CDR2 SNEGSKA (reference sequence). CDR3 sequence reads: CSARTGLHQFF. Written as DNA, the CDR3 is TGCAGTGCTAGGACCGGACTACATCAGTTCTTC.

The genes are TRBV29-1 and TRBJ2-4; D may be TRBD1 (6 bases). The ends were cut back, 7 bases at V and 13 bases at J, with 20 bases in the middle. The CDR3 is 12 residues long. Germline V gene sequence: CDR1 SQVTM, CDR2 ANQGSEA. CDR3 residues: CSARTDLWEQYF. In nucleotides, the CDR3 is TGCAGCGCCCGGACAGACCTCTGGGAGCAGTACTTC.

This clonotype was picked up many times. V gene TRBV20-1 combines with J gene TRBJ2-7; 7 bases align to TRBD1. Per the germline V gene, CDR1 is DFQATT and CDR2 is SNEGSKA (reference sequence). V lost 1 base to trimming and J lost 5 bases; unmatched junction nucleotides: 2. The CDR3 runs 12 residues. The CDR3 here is CSARGTGNEQYF. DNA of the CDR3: TGCAGTGCTAGAGGGACAGGTAACGAGCAGTACTTC.

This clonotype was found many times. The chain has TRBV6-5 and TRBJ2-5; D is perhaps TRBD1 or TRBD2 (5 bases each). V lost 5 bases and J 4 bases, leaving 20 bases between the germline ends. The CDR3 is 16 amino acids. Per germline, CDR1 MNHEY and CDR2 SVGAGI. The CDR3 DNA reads TGTGCCAGCAGTAAACTGAGGGCCCAAACAGGAGAGACCCAGTACTTC. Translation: CASSKLRAQTGETQYF.

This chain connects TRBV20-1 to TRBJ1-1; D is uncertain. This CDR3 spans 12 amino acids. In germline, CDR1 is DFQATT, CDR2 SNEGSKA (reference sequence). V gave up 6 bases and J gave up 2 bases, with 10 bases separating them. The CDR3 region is CSANRHNTEAFF. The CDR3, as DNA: TGCAGTGCAAACAGACATAACACTGAAGCTTTCTTT.

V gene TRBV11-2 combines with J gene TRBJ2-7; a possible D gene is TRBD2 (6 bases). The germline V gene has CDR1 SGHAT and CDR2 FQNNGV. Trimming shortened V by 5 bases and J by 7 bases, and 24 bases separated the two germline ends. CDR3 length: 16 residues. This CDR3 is CASSLGSPSGWDEQYF. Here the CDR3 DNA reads TGTGCCAGCAGCCTCGGGAGTCCCTCCGGTTGGGATGAGCAGTACTTC.

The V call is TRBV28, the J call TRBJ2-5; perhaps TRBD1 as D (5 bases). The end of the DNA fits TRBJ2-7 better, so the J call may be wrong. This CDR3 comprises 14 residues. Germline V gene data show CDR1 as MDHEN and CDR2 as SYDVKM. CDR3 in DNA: TGTGCCAGCAGCCCCAGTTATCAGGGTGGCGAGCAGTACTTC. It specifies CASSPSYQGGEQYF.